This T cell receptor (beta chain) originates from a study of radiotherapy plus CTLA-4 blockade in lung cancer listed by TCRdb under 2018. About the study as a whole: Objective responses were observed in 18% of enrolled patients, and disease control was achieved in around 30%.

The receptor library was made with the immunoSEQ multiplex PCR assay. The clones in this table, taken by TCRdb from immuneACCESS, are in-frame only. Not every clone is retained; where verified, under half of the shortfall comes from an unresolved V gene, and the cause of the rest is unknown. The sample records 90,000 to 100,000 clones, just over 85% of which are singletons. Jointly, the top ten make up 4.9% of the sample. Spanning cysteine to phenylalanine, the CDR3 consists of 13 amino acids. The sequence is cut down to CDR3 DNA, 39 bases in frame from base 1. The germline V gene yields SGHRS for CDR1 and YFSETQ for CDR2. V is cut by 0 bases and J by 5 bases, and the space between the germline ends is 8 bases. Of note for this clone: The antigen it binds to is not known. Base qualities are not recorded, but no much larger clone differs from it by a single base.

Focal radiation therapy combined with CTLA-4 blockade (ipilimumab) was tested in patients with chemo-refractory metastatic non-small-cell lung cancer. Overall results and qualifications from the work: Increased serum interferon-beta after radiation, together with early dynamic changes in blood T cell clones, were reported to be the strongest predictors of response. After treatment with radiotherapy and ipilimumab, TCR clones that originated in tumors expanded in peripheral blood.

This clonotype originated in a human donor with non-small cell lung cancer that progressed on radiotherapy plus ipilimumab. Recombination joined TRBV5-1 with TRBJ1-1; confidence is insufficient to name the D gene. The sample in question was peripheral blood, obtained from a patient treated with radiotherapy plus ipilimumab. At the DNA level, the sequence is TGCGCCAGCAGCTTGGATGGTTTTACTGAAGCTTTCTTT. Translated, it reads CASSLDGFTEAFF.